This TCR beta chain came from a study of blood T cells in healthy people across ages. General study points: Strongly correlated with naive T cell percentage was TCR beta diversity.

A sample-barcoded 5' primer and a J-beta primer mix were used in a second PCR of about 6 to 12 cycles. There were at least 3 million CDR3-containing paired-end reads obtained from each sample. TCRdb analysed the 5' RACE reads with MiXCR anew, one entry per CDR3 protein. The data hold about a million distinct CDR3 sequences, with roughly half observed a single time. The CDR3 length is 15 residues. CDR1 DFQATT and CDR2 SNEGSKA come from the germline V gene (reference sequence). With respect to this clonotype: Its antigen remains unidentified.

This TCR was sampled from a woman in her sixties in good health. The sequencing input was blood. The rearrangement joins TRBV20-1 to TRBJ2-7; TRBD2 matches 7 bases. The DNA end favors TRBJ2-5, so the J call may be wrong. CDR3 nucleotides: TGCAGTGCTAGAGATCGCTCGGCGGGAGTCGAGACCCAGTACTTC. It encodes CSARDRSAGVETQYF.